The clone carrying this T cell receptor (beta chain) was picked up one time. The target antigen is unknown. This sample was included in a study of shared clonotypes between healthy human individuals. Study-level findings and limits: With few donors, the genetic and exposure-history diversity represented was limited. The naive CD4 repertoires of a handful of donors were compared, and around 5% of clonotypes were shared. Clonotypes shared by all four sorted-subset donors had higher generation probabilities than non-shared clonotypes.

CD45RA+ naive and CD45RA-negative memory subsets were separated from CD4+ cells. The CDR3 is 16 amino acids. Germline CDR1 reads LNHDA; CDR2 reads SQIVND (reference sequence). The V end was cut by 3 bases, the J end by 3 bases, with 17 bases between. Using immunoSEQ multiplex PCR, the repertoire was profiled, and TCRdb retains in-frame clones only, with some absent. The sample lists more than 900,000 clones; approximately 80% were seen once. Sequencing input: memory CD4+ T cells from PBMCs. Subset: CD45RA-negative fraction. This sequence originates from a man younger than 35 in good health. Some clones in this sample may be carry-over from other donors' samples. The chain combines TRBV19 with TRBJ1-2; the D is unclear. The chain's CDR3 is CASSIGVGGLDYGYTF. Written as DNA, the CDR3 is TGTGCCAGTAGTATTGGAGTCGGCGGACTTGACTATGGCTACACCTTC.